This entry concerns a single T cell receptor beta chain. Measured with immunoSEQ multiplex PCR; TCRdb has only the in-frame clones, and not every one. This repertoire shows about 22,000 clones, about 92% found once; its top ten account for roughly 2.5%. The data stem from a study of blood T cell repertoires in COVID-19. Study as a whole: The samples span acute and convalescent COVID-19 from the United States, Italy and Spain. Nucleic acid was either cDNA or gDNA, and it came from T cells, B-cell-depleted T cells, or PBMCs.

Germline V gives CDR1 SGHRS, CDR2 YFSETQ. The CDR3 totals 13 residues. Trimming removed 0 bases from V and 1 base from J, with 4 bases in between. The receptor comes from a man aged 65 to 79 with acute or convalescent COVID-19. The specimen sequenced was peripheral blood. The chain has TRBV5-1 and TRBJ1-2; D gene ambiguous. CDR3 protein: CASSLDGNYGYTF. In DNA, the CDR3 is TGCGCCAGCAGCTTGGACGGTAACTATGGCTACACCTTC.